This T cell receptor beta chain was identified in a study of CD8 T cells in Susac syndrome (dated 2019 in TCRdb). General notes on the study: The study used repertoire sequencing to test whether antigen drove CD8+ T cell activation and differentiation in Susac syndrome. CD8+ T cell repertoire clonality was compared between some 12 healthy donors, around 14 Susac syndrome patients and roughly 15 multiple sclerosis patients. Findings and caveats that apply to the study as a whole: The study acknowledged that relatively few individuals were included in the TCR sequencing and HLA analysis.

This clonotype was detected only a few times. The antigen this receptor binds is unknown. Base qualities were left out, and no much larger clone turns up one base away. RNA was extracted using the RNeasy kit, and roughly 0.5 to 1 microgram was reverse transcribed with random hexamers. The immunoSEQ multiplex PCR assay, which covers 54 Vbeta and 13 Jbeta segments, was used to amplify TCR beta CDR3 regions. PCR amplification bias was corrected using a synthetic template baseline for primer optimization and computational correction. As for the original processing: Only productive sequences were kept, with reads annotated to V, D and J genes according to IMGT and analyzed in immunoSEQ Analyzer. Clonality was calculated as one minus the Shannon entropy normalized by log2 of the number of productive unique sequences. For each patient and control, public and private clones were evaluated among the 100 most prevalent clones. Clones were defined as Susac-specific when absent from the healthy and MS cohorts, from roughly 1,100 published viral clones and from other ImmuneACCESS disease sequences. Through fastp at Q25 and MiXCR, TCRdb rebuilt clones from the public reads, retaining in-frame beta chains. All rows with the same CDR3 protein become a single entry with the most common DNA and genes. V and J calls and clone size were set by TCRdb, not the authors. The sample contains a few hundred thousand distinct CDR3 sequences, approximately 91% of them found a single time. The ten largest clones represent roughly 0.2% of the sample.

Inclusive of the bounding cysteine and phenylalanine, the CDR3 is 17 residues long. Kept here is only the CDR3 DNA, which spans 51 bases and is read in frame from base 1. V lost 4 bases and J lost 5 bases; the stretch between them is 22 bases long. Reading the germline V gene gives CDR1 MGHRA and CDR2 YSYEKL. Peripheral blood CD8+ and CD4+ T cells from healthy donors, Susac syndrome patients and multiple sclerosis patients were profiled using high-throughput TCR beta sequencing. Multiple sclerosis controls were treatment-naive patients with stable or active relapsing-remitting disease fulfilling revised McDonald criteria. CD8+ TEMRA cells were enriched by FACS, while bulk CD8+ and CD4+ T cells were purified by magnetic negative isolation. Blood was drawn into EDTA tubes, processed within 24 hours, and PBMCs were isolated by density gradient centrifugation. PBMCs intended for TCR sequencing were cryopreserved in liquid nitrogen and were subsequently thawed in a 37 degrees C water bath. Purity of sorted or isolated CD4+, CD8+ and CD8+ TEMRA cells was at least 90%.

Material: CD8+ T cells from PBMCs. This receptor chain uses TRBV4-1 and TRBJ2-3; a tentative D call is TRBD1 (5 bases match). The TCR was taken from a human donor with multiple sclerosis. The CDR3 protein sequence reads: CASSPLGGHQVLDTQYF. The base sequence is TGCGCCAGCAGCCCTCTTGGCGGACATCAAGTATTAGATACGCAGTATTTT.